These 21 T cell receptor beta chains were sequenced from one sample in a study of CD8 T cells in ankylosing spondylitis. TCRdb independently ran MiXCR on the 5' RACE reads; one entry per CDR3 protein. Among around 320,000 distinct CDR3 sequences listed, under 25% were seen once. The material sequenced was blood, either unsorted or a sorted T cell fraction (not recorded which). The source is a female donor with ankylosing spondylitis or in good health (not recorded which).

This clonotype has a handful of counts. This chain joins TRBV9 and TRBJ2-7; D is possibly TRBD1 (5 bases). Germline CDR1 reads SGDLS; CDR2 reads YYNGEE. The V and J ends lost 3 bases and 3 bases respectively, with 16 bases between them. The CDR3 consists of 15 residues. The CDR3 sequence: CASSAWLGVNYEQYF. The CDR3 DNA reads TGTGCCAGCAGCGCGTGGCTAGGGGTTAACTACGAGCAGTACTTC.

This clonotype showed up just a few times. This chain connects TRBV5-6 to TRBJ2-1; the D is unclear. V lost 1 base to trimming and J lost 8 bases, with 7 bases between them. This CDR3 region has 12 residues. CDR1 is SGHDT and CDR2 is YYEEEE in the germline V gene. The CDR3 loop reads CASSLLAHEQFF. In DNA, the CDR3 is TGTGCCAGCAGCTTGTTGGCCCATGAGCAGTTCTTC.

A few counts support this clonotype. CDR3 coding DNA: TGTGCCAGCAGTTTTTCCCAGCGGGTGGACACTGAAGCTTTCTTT. Its translation is CASSFSQRVDTEAFF. This rearrangement joins TRBV12-3 or TRBV12-4 to TRBJ1-1; D gene ambiguous. CDR3 size: 15 residues. The V end lost 3 bases, the J end lost 3 bases, and 14 bases lay between the germline ends.

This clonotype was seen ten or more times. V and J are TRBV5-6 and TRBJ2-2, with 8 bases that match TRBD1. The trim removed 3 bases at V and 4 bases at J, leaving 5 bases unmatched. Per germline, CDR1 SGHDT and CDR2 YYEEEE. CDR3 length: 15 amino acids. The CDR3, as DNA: TGTGCCAGCAGCTCCGGGACAGGTCGCACCGGGGAGCTGTTTTTT. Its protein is CASSSGTGRTGELFF.

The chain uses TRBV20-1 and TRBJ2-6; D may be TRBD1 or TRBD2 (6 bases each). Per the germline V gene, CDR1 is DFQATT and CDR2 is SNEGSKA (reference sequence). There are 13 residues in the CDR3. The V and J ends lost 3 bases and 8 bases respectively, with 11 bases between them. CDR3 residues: CSASTGASNVLTF. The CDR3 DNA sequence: TGCAGTGCTAGCACGGGGGCATCCAACGTCCTGACTTTC.

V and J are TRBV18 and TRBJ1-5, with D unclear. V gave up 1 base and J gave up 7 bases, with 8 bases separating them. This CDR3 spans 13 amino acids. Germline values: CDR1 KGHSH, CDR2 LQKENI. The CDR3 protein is CASSPHVDQPQHF. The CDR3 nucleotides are TGTGCCAGCTCACCACATGTAGACCAGCCCCAGCATTTT.

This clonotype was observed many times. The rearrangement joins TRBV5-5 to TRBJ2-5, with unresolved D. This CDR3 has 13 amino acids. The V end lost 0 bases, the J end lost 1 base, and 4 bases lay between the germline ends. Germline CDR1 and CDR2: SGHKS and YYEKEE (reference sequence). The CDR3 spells CASSLASQETQYF. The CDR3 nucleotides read TGTGCCAGCAGCTTGGCCAGCCAAGAGACCCAGTACTTC.

The DNA of the CDR3 is TGCAGCGTTGTCCGGGACAGGAGTTTGGCAGATACGCAGTATTTT. Its protein product is CSVVRDRSLADTQYF. This chain joins TRBV29-1 and TRBJ2-3; 8 bases are shared with TRBD1. Germline CDR1 SQVTM, CDR2 ANQGSEA. After removal of 4 bases from V and 4 bases from J, the junction contained 10 bases not matched to a gene. CDR3 length: 15 residues.

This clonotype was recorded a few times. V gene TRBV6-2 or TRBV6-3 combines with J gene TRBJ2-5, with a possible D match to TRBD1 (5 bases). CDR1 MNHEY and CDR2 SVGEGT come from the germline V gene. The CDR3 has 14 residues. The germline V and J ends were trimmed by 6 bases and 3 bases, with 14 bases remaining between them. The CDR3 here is CASRFLQAEETQYF. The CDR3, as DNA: TGTGCCAGCAGGTTCTTACAGGCTGAAGAGACCCAGTACTTC.

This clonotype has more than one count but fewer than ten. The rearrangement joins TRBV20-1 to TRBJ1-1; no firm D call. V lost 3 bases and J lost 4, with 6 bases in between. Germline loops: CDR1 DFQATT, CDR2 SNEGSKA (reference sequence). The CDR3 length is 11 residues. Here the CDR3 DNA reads TGCAGTGCTAGTCTGAGCACTGAAGCTTTCTTT. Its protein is CSASLSTEAFF.

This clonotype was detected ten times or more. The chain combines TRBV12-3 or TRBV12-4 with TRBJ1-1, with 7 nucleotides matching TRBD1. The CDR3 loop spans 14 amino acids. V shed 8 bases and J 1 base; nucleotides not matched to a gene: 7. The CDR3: CASGKTGRNTEAFF. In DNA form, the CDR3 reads TGTGCCAGCGGTAAGACAGGGAGGAACACTGAAGCTTTCTTT.

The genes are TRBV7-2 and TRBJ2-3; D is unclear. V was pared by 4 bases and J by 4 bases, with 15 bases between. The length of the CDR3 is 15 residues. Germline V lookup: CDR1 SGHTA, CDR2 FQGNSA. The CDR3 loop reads CASSSPAMAPDTQYF. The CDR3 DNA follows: TGTGCCAGCAGCTCCCCCGCGATGGCGCCAGATACGCAGTATTTT.

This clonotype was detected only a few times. The CDR3 region has the DNA TGTGCCATCAGTGAGTCGCCAGGGAGAGGGACTCTTAGCTCCTACAATGAGCAGTTCTTC. This codes for CAISESPGRGTLSSYNEQFF. The rearrangement links TRBV10-3 to TRBJ2-1; tentatively, D is TRBD2 (6 bases). V lost 0 bases and J 0 bases, leaving 21 bases between the germline ends. The CDR3 is made up of 20 amino acids. Germline V gene lookup returns CDR1 ENHRY and CDR2 SYGVKD.

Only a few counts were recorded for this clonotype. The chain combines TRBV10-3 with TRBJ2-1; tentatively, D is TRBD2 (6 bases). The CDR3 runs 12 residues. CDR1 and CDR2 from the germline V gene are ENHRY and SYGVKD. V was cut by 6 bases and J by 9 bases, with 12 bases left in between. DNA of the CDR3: TGTGCCATCAGCGGGAGCGAAGGTGAGCAGTTCTTC. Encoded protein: CAISGSEGEQFF.

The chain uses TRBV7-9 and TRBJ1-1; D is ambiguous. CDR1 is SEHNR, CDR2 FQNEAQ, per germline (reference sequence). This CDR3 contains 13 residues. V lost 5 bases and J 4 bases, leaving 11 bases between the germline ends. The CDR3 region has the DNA TGTGCCAGCAGCCAGGAAGGGCCCACTGAAGCTTTCTTT. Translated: CASSQEGPTEAFF.

The DNA for the CDR3 is TGTGCCAGCAGCCTCCGGACGTCCTACAATGAGCAGTTCTTC. Encoded protein: CASSLRTSYNEQFF. This rearrangement joins TRBV7-8 to TRBJ2-1; no firm D call. The germline gives CDR1 SGHVS, CDR2 FQNEAQ. Trimming stripped 5 bases from V and 1 base from J, with 9 bases between. The CDR3 totals 14 residues.

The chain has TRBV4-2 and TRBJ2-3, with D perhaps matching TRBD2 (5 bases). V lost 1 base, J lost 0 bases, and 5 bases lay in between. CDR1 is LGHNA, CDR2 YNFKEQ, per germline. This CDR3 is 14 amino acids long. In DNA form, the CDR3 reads TGTGCCAGCAGCCAAGGAGGGAGCACAGATACGCAGTATTTT. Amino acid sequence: CASSQGGSTDTQYF.

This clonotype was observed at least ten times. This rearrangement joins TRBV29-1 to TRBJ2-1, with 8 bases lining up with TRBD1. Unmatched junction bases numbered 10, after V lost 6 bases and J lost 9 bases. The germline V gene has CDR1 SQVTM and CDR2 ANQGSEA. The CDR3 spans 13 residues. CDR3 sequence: CSVVNRGSGEQFF. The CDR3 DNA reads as TGCAGCGTGGTAAACAGGGGGTCCGGTGAGCAGTTCTTC.

Here the CDR3 reads CASSKVKTPPNEQFF. In DNA form, the CDR3 reads TGTGCCAGCAGCAAGGTAAAGACGCCCCCTAATGAGCAGTTCTTC. J is TRBJ2-1 and V is TRBV21-1; the D call TRBD1 from the table was never checked on the DNA. TRBV21-1 is a pseudogene. The CDR3 has 15 residues.

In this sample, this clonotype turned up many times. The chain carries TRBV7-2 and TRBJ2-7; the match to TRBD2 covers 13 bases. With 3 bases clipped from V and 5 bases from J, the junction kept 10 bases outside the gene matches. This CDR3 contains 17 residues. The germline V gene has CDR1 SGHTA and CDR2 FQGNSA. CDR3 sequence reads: CASSFTGTSGKYNEQYF. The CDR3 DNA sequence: TGTGCCAGCAGCTTTACCGGGACTAGCGGGAAATATAACGAGCAGTACTTC.

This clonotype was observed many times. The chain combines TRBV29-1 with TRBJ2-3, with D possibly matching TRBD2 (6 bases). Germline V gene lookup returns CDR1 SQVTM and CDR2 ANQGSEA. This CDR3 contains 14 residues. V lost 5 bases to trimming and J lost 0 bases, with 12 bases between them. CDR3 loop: CSVWGDPSTDTQYF. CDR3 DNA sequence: TGCAGCGTTTGGGGGGACCCAAGCACAGATACGCAGTATTTT.